This TCR beta chain stems from a study of response to subunit inactivated influenza vaccine. Points from the study as a whole: The authors proposed limited new T cell recruitment per seasonal influenza vaccination.

MiXCR was run by TCRdb on the RT-PCR reads, yielding one entry per CDR3 protein. The data show fewer than 700,000 distinct CDR3 sequences, with 13% seen just once and under 15% held by the top ten. In this sample, this clonotype turned up many times. Its antigen is unknown. The CDR3 covers 15 residues. V lost 5 bases, J lost 5 bases, and 4 bases stayed unmatched. The sequencing used PBMCs from blood, collected more than 35 days after vaccination. The chain carries TRBV12-3 or TRBV12-4 and TRBJ1-5, with 12 nucleotides matching TRBD1. The TCR comes from a man aged 50 or older who received an inactivated influenza vaccine. The CDR3 is CASSRGTGGYQPQHF. The CDR3 DNA follows: TGTGCCAGCAGTAGAGGGACAGGGGGCTATCAGCCCCAGCATTTT.